Below, 29 T cell receptor beta chains from the same sample are listed, as sequenced in a study of breast tumors, draining lymph nodes, adjacent tissues. MiXCR, run by TCRdb on the multiplex PCR reads, gives a single entry per CDR3 protein. The data show 60,000 to 65,000 distinct CDR3 sequences, with approximately 57% seen just once and approximately 18% held by the top ten. Source material: breast tumor tissue. The receptors were sampled from a female donor with breast cancer. Some clones in this sample may be carry-over from other donors' samples.

The chain carries TRBV28 and TRBJ1-1, with a weak D call TRBD1 (5 bases). Trimming took off 8 bases at V and 1 base at J, with 14 bases between the two ends. Germline CDR1 and CDR2: MDHEN and SYDVKM. This CDR3 contains 14 residues. DNA of the CDR3: TGTGCCAGCTCATTAACAGGAAAGAACACTGAAGCTTTCTTT. Protein: CASSLTGKNTEAFF.

The CDR3 DNA sequence: TGTGCCAGCAGCTTCGACAGTAACACCGGGGAGCTGTTTTTT. Its protein is CASSFDSNTGELFF. The chain recombines TRBV11-2 with TRBJ2-2; perhaps TRBD1 as D (5 bases). Germline assignment: CDR1 SGHAT and CDR2 FQNNGV. The CDR3 is 14 residues long. Trimming removed 3 bases at V and 2 bases at J, with 7 bases between.

A note on this clonotype: Given the absence of the conserved phenylalanine or tryptophan at the CDR3 end, a read error is likely. The DNA is omitted, as the CDR3 cannot be located on it reliably, and the CDR3 follows TCRdb's listing. This rearrangement joins TRBV20-1 to TRBJ2-7. The CDR3 comprises 10 residues, both ends counted. Germline V gives CDR1 DFQATT, CDR2 SNEGSKA (reference sequence). The CDR3 reads CSAREGEQCS.

The chain is built from TRBV6-2 or TRBV6-3 and TRBJ2-5; 7 bases are shared with TRBD2. The junction had 5 bases not matched to a gene; V was cut back by 0 bases and J by 4 bases. CDR3 length: 15 amino acids. The V gene's germline CDR1 is MNHEY and CDR2 SVGEGT. CDR3: CASSYSLVAGETQYF. The CDR3 DNA sequence: TGTGCCAGCAGTTACTCATTGGTAGCGGGAGAGACCCAGTACTTC.

The chain has TRBV7-9 and TRBJ2-6, with D unclear. Trimming pared 8 bases from V and 4 bases from J, leaving 6 bases between. The CDR3 loop spans 12 amino acids. Germline V lookup: CDR1 SEHNR, CDR2 FQNEAQ (reference sequence). The DNA of the CDR3 is TGTGCCAGCCTTCAGGGGGCCAACGTCCTGACTTTC. Amino acids: CASLQGANVLTF. Full variable domain (outside the CDR3, taken from reference TRBV7-9 and TRBJ2-6): DTGVSQNPRHKITKRGQNVTFRCDPISEHNRLYWYRQTLGQGPEFLTYFQNEAQLEKSRLLSDRFSAERPKGSFSTLEIQRTEQGDSAMYLCASLQGANVLTFGAGSRLTVL.

The chain uses TRBV24-1 and TRBJ1-5; no reliable D call. The CDR3 spans 13 residues. Looked up from germline, CDR1 is KGHDR and CDR2 is SFDVKD. Between the trimmed V and J ends, which lost 7 bases and 2 bases, there was a span of 8 bases. CDR3: CATRAGGNQPQHF. The CDR3, as DNA: TGTGCCACCAGGGCAGGAGGCAATCAGCCCCAGCATTTT.

Worth noting for this clonotype: The CDR3 does not end in the conserved phenylalanine or tryptophan, so this is likely a read error. Because the CDR3's place on the DNA is in doubt, the DNA is left out and the CDR3 is given as listed by TCRdb. The V and J genes are TRBV7-2 and TRBJ2-3; TRBD2, as called in the table, went unchecked against the DNA. Germline CDR1 reads SGHTA; CDR2 reads FQGNSA. The length of the CDR3 is 17 amino acids, counting both ends. CDR3 protein: CASSLASSSGSTDTQCL.

This clonotype is judged medium-sized. The chain carries TRBV6-2 or TRBV6-3 and TRBJ2-7; 11 positions agree with TRBD2. Germline trimming cut 4 bases from V and 4 bases from J; bases unmatched to any gene: 12. The CDR3 consists of 17 residues. The germline V gene encodes CDR1 MNHEY and CDR2 SVGEGT. CDR3 sequence: CASSFLAGGHSSYEQYF. CDR3 nucleotide sequence: TGTGCCAGCAGTTTCCTAGCGGGAGGACATTCCTCTTACGAGCAGTACTTC.

A note on this clonotype: This may come from a read error, since a much larger clone is one base off. The rearrangement links TRBV12-3 or TRBV12-4 to TRBJ1-5; no definite D call. CDR3 length equals 14 residues. The CDR3 DNA reads TGTGCCAGCAGTTTCGGTTTCGGTAATCAGCTCCAGCATTTT. It translates to CASSFGFGNQLQHF.

CDR3 sequence reads: CASNASQRSEAFF. CDR3 in DNA: TGTGCCAGCAATGCCTCCCAGAGGTCTGAAGCTTTCTTT. The J gene is TRBJ1-1, the V gene TRBV2, with D unclear. Germline V gene data show CDR1 as SNHLY and CDR2 as FYNNEI. V gave up 7 bases and J gave up 6 bases, with 15 bases separating them. This CDR3 is 13 amino acids long.

CDR3 nucleotides: TGTGCCAGCAGTCCGAACAGGTACGAGCAGTACGTC. This encodes CASSPNRYEQYV. The V and J genes are TRBV2 and TRBJ2-7, with D possibly matching TRBD1 (5 bases). This CDR3 comprises 12 residues. V shed 5 bases and J shed 4 bases, with 9 bases lying between them. Germline CDR1 and CDR2: SNHLY and FYNNEI.

This clonotype occurred many times. J is TRBJ2-1 and V is TRBV11-2; a weak D match, TRBD2 (6 bases). This CDR3 comprises 16 residues. V lost 0 bases and J 4 bases, leaving 13 bases between the germline ends. Germline V gene data show CDR1 as SGHAT and CDR2 as FQNNGV. The chain's CDR3 is CASSLDFSGSYNEQFF. The DNA for the CDR3 is TGTGCCAGCAGCTTAGATTTTAGCGGATCATACAATGAGCAGTTCTTC.

This clonotype turned up a few times. The chain has TRBV6-6 and TRBJ2-7, with 7 bases lining up with TRBD1. The germline CDR1 and CDR2 sequences are MNHNY and SVGAGI (reference sequence). J lost 4 bases, V lost 6 bases, and 6 bases had no gene match. The CDR3 extends over 13 amino acids. CDR3 DNA sequence: TGTGCCAGCAGCCCGACAGGGAAGTACGAGCAGTACTTC. Protein product: CASSPTGKYEQYF.

Turning to this clonotype: At one boundary the junction diverges from the germline segment, which might be a read error. The genes are TRBV19 and TRBJ1-6; 7 bases line up with TRBD1. This CDR3 has 15 residues. Germline V gene sequence: CDR1 LNHDA, CDR2 SQIVND (reference sequence). Here the CDR3 reads CACSTGTERNSPLHF. The CDR3 nucleotides are TGTGCCTGTAGTACCGGGACAGAGAGGAATTCACCCCTCCACTTT.

This clonotype was counted many times. The chain employs TRBV7-9 and TRBJ1-2; TRBD1 might be the D (5 bases). CDR1 SEHNR and CDR2 FQNEAQ come from the germline V gene (reference sequence). This CDR3 is built from 14 residues. V was clipped by 5 bases and J by 3 bases, with 13 bases between them. CDR3 sequence reads: CASSGGRSYYGYTF. The CDR3 DNA follows: TGTGCCAGCAGCGGGGGACGGTCCTACTATGGCTACACCTTC.

V usage is TRBV25-1 and J usage is TRBJ1-5; no clear D. There are 13 residues in the CDR3. V lost 6 bases and J 4 bases, leaving 10 bases between the germline ends. CDR1 is MGHDK, CDR2 SYGVNS, per germline. The CDR3 here is CASSDKANQPQHF. DNA of the CDR3: TGTGCCAGCAGCGACAAGGCAAATCAGCCCCAGCATTTT.

Details on this clonotype: The junction does not match germline at one end; this may be a read error. This rearrangement joins TRBV5-1 to TRBJ1-4, with 7 bases identical to TRBD1. Germline V lookup: CDR1 SGHRS, CDR2 YFSETQ. The CDR3 loop spans 15 amino acids. In DNA form, the CDR3 reads TGTGCCAGCAGCCCACCTGGACAGGCTAATGAAAAACTGTTTTTT. Residues: CASSPPGQANEKLFF.

In the case of this clonotype: Possible read error: a much larger clone is one base away. The conserved phenylalanine or tryptophan is not found at the CDR3 terminus, so this likely reflects a read error. The V gene is TRBV9, the J gene TRBJ2-1; the D is unclear. Trimming took off 0 bases at V and 1 base at J, with 2 bases between the two ends. In germline, CDR1 is SGDLS, CDR2 YYNGEE. CDR3 length: 13 amino acids. The CDR3 region has the DNA TGTGCCAGCAGCGTAGGATCCTACAATGAGCAGTTCTCC. As protein: CASSVGSYNEQFS.

The V gene is TRBV20-1, the J gene TRBJ2-3, with 9 bases fitting TRBD1. This CDR3 comprises 15 residues. The V gene end was trimmed by 2 bases and the J gene end by 2 bases; junction bases not matched to a gene: 5. Per germline, CDR1 DFQATT and CDR2 SNEGSKA (reference sequence). The CDR3 region has the DNA TGCAGTGCTAGACTGTGGGACAGGGCCACAGATACGCAGTATTTT. It is translated as CSARLWDRATDTQYF.

This clonotype was seen many times. The chain couples TRBV6-2 or TRBV6-3 to TRBJ2-1, with a possible D match to TRBD2 (5 bases). V lost 1 base to trimming and J lost 10 bases, with 11 bases between them. Germline V CDR1 and CDR2: MNHEY, SVGEGT. CDR3 length: 13 amino acids. This chain's CDR3 is CASSYWVGVEQFF. The CDR3, as DNA: TGTGCCAGCAGTTACTGGGTCGGGGTCGAGCAGTTCTTC.

This clonotype has a count of ten or more. An end of the junction differs from the germline gene, which may be a read error. This chain links TRBV29-1 with TRBJ2-5; TRBD1 or TRBD2 may be the D gene (6 bases each). Germline V CDR1 and CDR2: SQVTM, ANQGSEA. This CDR3 is built from 10 residues. The CDR3 nucleotides read TGCAGCGTTGGCACCGCCGGAGGGGGCTTC. Protein: CSVGTAGGGF.

The table lists this clonotype with many counts. This chain joins TRBV19 and TRBJ2-2; TRBD2 agrees at 7 bases. Germline V gene sequence: CDR1 LNHDA, CDR2 SQIVND (reference sequence). Trimming removed 9 bases from V and 3 bases from J; junction bases left unmatched: 10. The CDR3 totals 15 residues. CDR3 nucleotides: TGTGCCAGCAAGCCCCGTCTAGCGGACACCGGGGAGCTGTTTTTT. It specifies CASKPRLADTGELFF.

This clonotype was seen many times. The chain recombines TRBV20-1 with TRBJ2-7; TRBD1 or TRBD2 may be the D gene (6 bases each). Germline V gives CDR1 DFQATT, CDR2 SNEGSKA (reference sequence). CDR3 length: 13 residues. In DNA, the CDR3 is TGCAGAATAGACCGGGACAAGGAGGGGGAGCAGTACTTC. The encoded protein is CRIDRDKEGEQYF.

This clonotype was found once. The chain carries TRBV24-1 and TRBJ2-1; no firm D call. This CDR3 is built from 18 residues. Germline V gives CDR1 KGHDR, CDR2 SFDVKD. V was shortened by 0 bases and J by 9 bases, with 23 bases between the two germline ends. The CDR3 is CATSDLGVSEPPLLEQFF. CDR3 nucleotides: TGTGCCACCAGTGATTTGGGGGTCTCCGAACCCCCTTTACTTGAGCAGTTCTTC.

The chain combines TRBV24-1 with TRBJ2-1; D ambiguous. V was pared by 4 bases and J by 12 bases, with 15 bases between. This CDR3 spans 13 amino acids. Germline V gene data show CDR1 as KGHDR and CDR2 as SFDVKD. DNA for the CDR3: TGTGCCACCAGTGACCTGCTAACAGTGGGGCAGTTCTTC. Protein sequence: CATSDLLTVGQFF.

This clonotype was found a few times. This sequence joins TRBV19 and TRBJ2-4; a possible D gene is TRBD1 (5 bases). Trimming took 2 bases from V and 0 from J, leaving 11 bases between them. The CDR3 has 16 residues. Per germline, CDR1 LNHDA and CDR2 SQIVND (reference sequence). The CDR3 DNA reads as TGTGCCAGTAGTATACGACAGTCTCTAGCCAAAAACATTCAGTACTTC. Translated, it gives CASSIRQSLAKNIQYF.

This chain uses TRBV2 with TRBJ2-7; 11 bases align to TRBD1. The length of the CDR3 is 14 residues. CDR1 and CDR2 (germline): SNHLY, FYNNEI. V was clipped by 3 bases and J by 5 bases; unmatched bases: 3. This chain's CDR3 is CASSERTGGDEQYF. The CDR3 DNA is TGTGCCAGCAGTGAGAGGACAGGGGGCGACGAGCAGTACTTC.

There are many counts of this clonotype. The chain joins TRBV3-1 to TRBJ1-2, with D perhaps TRBD1 (5 bases). This CDR3 spans 13 amino acids. V was pared by 4 bases and J by 2 bases, with 8 bases between. Germline V lookup: CDR1 LGHDT, CDR2 YNNKEL (reference sequence). CDR3 bases: TGTGCCAGCAGCCCCCGACAGAACTATGGCTACACCTTC. This codes for CASSPRQNYGYTF.

This clonotype has a single count. The V gene is TRBV7-9, the J gene TRBJ2-1; D gene uncertain. Trimming removed 4 bases from V and 0 bases from J, with 10 bases in between. CDR3 length: 15 residues. CDR1 is SEHNR, CDR2 FQNEAQ, per germline (reference sequence). CDR3 in DNA: TGTGCCAGCAGCTCTCGGCAAAGCTCCTACAATGAGCAGTTCTTC. Amino acids: CASSSRQSSYNEQFF.